This is a list of T cell receptor beta chains from one sample in a study of T-cell reconstitution after alpha-beta-depleted transplantation in children. One entry per CDR3 protein, called by TCRdb with MiXCR from the PCR reads. The sample carries hundreds of thousands of distinct CDR3 sequences, about 14% recorded once. The source was PBMCs, collected from the stem cell graft. The source is a human donor who donated a stem cell graft to a child with Fanconi anemia. Each CDR3 is given with its conserved first and last residue. The D gene is left open where the match is weak. The size field is filled for only some rows; it gives once, few, many or a size class.

abundance: many; d_gene: TRBD1; v_gene: TRBV30; j_gene: TRBJ1-1; CDR3nt: TGTGCCTGGTCCGACAGGGAGAACACTGAAGCTTTCTTT; CDR3aa: CAWSDRENTEAFF
abundance: NA; d_gene: NA; v_gene: TRBV12-3/TRBV12-4; j_gene: TRBJ1-1; CDR3nt: TGTGCCAGCAGTTTTTATATGGGGAACACTGAAGCTTTCTTT; CDR3aa: CASSFYMGNTEAFF
abundance: many; d_gene: NA; v_gene: TRBV5-1; j_gene: TRBJ2-1; CDR3nt: TGCGCCAGCAGCTTGGGGGTGTTTTCATATGAGCAGTTCTTC; CDR3aa: CASSLGVFSYEQFF
abundance: few; d_gene: NA; v_gene: TRBV11-2; j_gene: TRBJ2-3; CDR3nt: TGTGCCAGCAGGTTGTACACAGATACGCAGTATTTT; CDR3aa: CASRLYTDTQYF
abundance: NA; d_gene: NA; v_gene: TRBV3-1; j_gene: TRBJ1-2; CDR3nt: TGTGCCAGCAGCCAAGATCTGAGTAACATCTATGGCTACACCTTC; CDR3aa: CASSQDLSNIYGYTF
abundance: NA; d_gene: TRBD1; v_gene: TRBV6-2/TRBV6-3; j_gene: TRBJ1-1; CDR3nt: TGTGCCAGCAGTACTCCCTGGACAGGGGTCCACACTGAAGCTTTCTTT; CDR3aa: CASSTPWTGVHTEAFF
abundance: few; d_gene: NA; v_gene: TRBV29-1; j_gene: TRBJ2-7; CDR3nt: TGCAGCGTTGCTCACGGTACATACGAGCAGTACTTC; CDR3aa: CSVAHGTYEQYF
abundance: NA; d_gene: TRBD1; v_gene: TRBV30; j_gene: TRBJ2-1; CDR3nt: TGTGCCTGGTGGGGGGACAGGGGGTCCAATGAGCAGTTCTTC; CDR3aa: CAWWGDRGSNEQFF
abundance: NA; d_gene: NA; v_gene: TRBV11-2; j_gene: TRBJ2-1; CDR3nt: TGTGCCAGCAGCTTCGGGGTAGCGGAAGCCGGTTTTGAGCAGTTCTTC; CDR3aa: CASSFGVAEAGFEQFF
abundance: few; d_gene: NA; v_gene: TRBV4-3; j_gene: TRBJ1-2; CDR3nt: TGCGCCAGCAGCCAAGTAGGGGGGAGCGGCTACACCTTC; CDR3aa: CASSQVGGSGYTF
abundance: many; d_gene: NA; v_gene: TRBV29-1; j_gene: TRBJ2-1; CDR3nt: TGCAGCGTTGATTCGGGAATGCCCGGGCAGGGCTGGGACAATGAGCAGTTCTTC; CDR3aa: CSVDSGMPGQGWDNEQFF
abundance: NA; d_gene: TRBD2; v_gene: TRBV6-2/TRBV6-3; j_gene: TRBJ2-2; CDR3nt: TGTGCCAGCTCCCCGCTAGCGGGTGAAGATTATTCGGACACCGGGGAGCTGTTTTTT; CDR3aa: CASSPLAGEDYSDTGELFF
abundance: NA; d_gene: NA; v_gene: TRBV18; j_gene: TRBJ1-3; CDR3nt: TGTGCCAGCTCCACCGGGACATCGTCTGGAAACACCATATATTTT; CDR3aa: CASSTGTSSGNTIYF
abundance: NA; d_gene: NA; v_gene: TRBV10-3; j_gene: TRBJ2-2; CDR3nt: TGTGCCATCAGAGCGGTGTCCGGGGAGCTGTTTTTT; CDR3aa: CAIRAVSGELFF
abundance: many; d_gene: NA; v_gene: TRBV29-1; j_gene: TRBJ2-5; CDR3nt: TGCAGCGTTGAATTGGGGATGGAGACCCAGTACTTC; CDR3aa: CSVELGMETQYF
abundance: few; d_gene: NA; v_gene: TRBV14; j_gene: TRBJ1-1; CDR3nt: TGTGCCAGCAGCCAGTATGGTAACACTGAAGCTTTCTTT; CDR3aa: CASSQYGNTEAFF
abundance: few; d_gene: TRBD2; v_gene: TRBV29-1; j_gene: TRBJ2-2; CDR3nt: TGCAGCGCAAGACTAGCGGGGGTAAACACCGGGGAGCTGTTTTTT; CDR3aa: CSARLAGVNTGELFF
abundance: many; d_gene: NA; v_gene: TRBV3-1; j_gene: TRBJ2-5; CDR3nt: TGTGCCAGCAGCCTTACACGGGCACCATGGGAGACCCAGTACTTC; CDR3aa: CASSLTRAPWETQYF
abundance: NA; d_gene: NA; v_gene: TRBV7-7; j_gene: TRBJ1-5; CDR3nt: TGTGCCAGCAGCCACTTGGGCGCTTGGGATGATAATCAGCCCCAGCATTTT; CDR3aa: CASSHLGAWDDNQPQHF
abundance: NA; d_gene: NA; v_gene: TRBV5-1; j_gene: TRBJ2-2; CDR3nt: TGCGCCAGCAGCTTGGGACTTGATGGCCGGTGGGCCGGGGAGCTGTTTTTT; CDR3aa: CASSLGLDGRWAGELFF
abundance: NA; d_gene: NA; v_gene: TRBV12-3/TRBV12-4; j_gene: TRBJ1-3; CDR3nt: TGTGCCAGCAGCCAACCTGGAAACACCATATATTTT; CDR3aa: CASSQPGNTIYF
abundance: few; d_gene: NA; v_gene: TRBV7-9; j_gene: TRBJ2-4; CDR3nt: TGTGCCAGCAGCTCCCTGGTCGGGGGTAACGGCATTCAGTACTTC; CDR3aa: CASSSLVGGNGIQYF
abundance: NA; d_gene: NA; v_gene: TRBV7-9; j_gene: TRBJ1-3; CDR3nt: TGTGCCAGCAGCCCCCCGGCGGCCTCTGGAAACACCATATATTTT; CDR3aa: CASSPPAASGNTIYF
abundance: many; d_gene: NA; v_gene: TRBV20-1; j_gene: TRBJ1-4; CDR3nt: TGCAGTGCTCCCCGGGACGGCTCTCCTGAAAAACTGTTTTTT; CDR3aa: CSAPRDGSPEKLFF
abundance: NA; d_gene: NA; v_gene: TRBV12-3/TRBV12-4; j_gene: TRBJ1-2; CDR3nt: TGTGCCAGCAGTACTCAACCACCGGTCTATGGCTACACCTTC; CDR3aa: CASSTQPPVYGYTF
abundance: few; d_gene: TRBD1; v_gene: TRBV6-5; j_gene: TRBJ1-1; CDR3nt: TGTGCCAGCAGTTACTTCCAAACAGGGGGCCAAGCTTTCTTT; CDR3aa: CASSYFQTGGQAFF
abundance: many; d_gene: TRBD1; v_gene: TRBV5-1; j_gene: TRBJ2-2; CDR3nt: TGCGCCAGCAGCCCCGGGGACAGGGGATACACCGGGGAGCTGTTTTTT; CDR3aa: CASSPGDRGYTGELFF
abundance: many; d_gene: NA; v_gene: TRBV2; j_gene: TRBJ1-1; CDR3nt: TGTGCCAGCAGTGACAGGGTGAACACTGAAGCTTTCTTT; CDR3aa: CASSDRVNTEAFF
abundance: many; d_gene: NA; v_gene: TRBV27; j_gene: TRBJ2-3; CDR3nt: TGTGCCAGCAGCCTTACCTGGACGACTAGCACAGATACGCAGTATTTT; CDR3aa: CASSLTWTTSTDTQYF
abundance: once; d_gene: NA; v_gene: TRBV7-2; j_gene: TRBJ2-7; CDR3nt: TGTGCCAGCAGCTTCCGCACCGACTACGAGCAGTACTTC; CDR3aa: CASSFRTDYEQYF
abundance: NA; d_gene: NA; v_gene: TRBV14; j_gene: TRBJ2-5; CDR3nt: TGTGCCAGCAGCCAAGTTCAGGGGAGGGAAGAGACCCAGTGCTTC; CDR3aa: CASSQVQGREETQCF